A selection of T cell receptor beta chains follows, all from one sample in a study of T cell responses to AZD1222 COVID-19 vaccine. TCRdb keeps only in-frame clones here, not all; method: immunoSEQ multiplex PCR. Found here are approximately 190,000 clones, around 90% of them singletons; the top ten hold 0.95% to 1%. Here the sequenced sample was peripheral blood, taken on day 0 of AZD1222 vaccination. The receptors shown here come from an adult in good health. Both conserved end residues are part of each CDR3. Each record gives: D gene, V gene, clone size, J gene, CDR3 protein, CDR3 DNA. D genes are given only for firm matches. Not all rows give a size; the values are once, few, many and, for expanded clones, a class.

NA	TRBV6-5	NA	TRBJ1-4	CATGGFRFNEKLFF	TGTGCCACTGGGGGGTTTAGATTTAATGAAAAACTGTTTTTT
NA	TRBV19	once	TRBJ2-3	CASSARSRDFTDTQYF	TGTGCCAGTAGTGCGAGAAGCCGGGACTTCACAGATACGCAGTATTTT
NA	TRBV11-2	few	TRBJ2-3	CASSLQDTRSTDTQYF	TGTGCCAGCAGCCTACAGGACACTAGGAGCACAGATACGCAGTATTTT
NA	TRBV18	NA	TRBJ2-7	CASSSKDYRRGEQYF	TGTGCCAGCTCCTCCAAAGACTACAGACGGGGGGAGCAGTACTTC
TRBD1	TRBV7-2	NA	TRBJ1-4	CASSFMRTGRNEKLFF	TGTGCCAGCAGCTTCATGAGGACAGGGCGGAATGAAAAACTGTTTTTT
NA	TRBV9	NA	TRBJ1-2	CASSVDRATPYGYTF	TGTGCCAGCAGCGTAGACAGGGCAACACCCTATGGCTACACCTTC
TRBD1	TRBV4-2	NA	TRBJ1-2	CASSQTGALANYGYTF	TGTGCCAGCAGCCAGACAGGGGCCTTAGCTAACTATGGCTACACCTTC
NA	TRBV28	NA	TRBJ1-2	CASRLPGTYGYTF	TGTGCCAGCAGGCTTCCGGGGACCTATGGCTACACCTTC
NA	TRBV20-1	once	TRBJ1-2	CSVVSYGYTF	TGCAGTGTCGTCTCCTATGGCTACACCTTC
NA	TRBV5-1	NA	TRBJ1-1	CASSTAQGQNTEAFF	TGCGCCAGCAGCACCGCCCAGGGTCAAAACACTGAAGCTTTCTTT
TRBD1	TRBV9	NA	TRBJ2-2	CASSVGQSTGELFF	TGTGCCAGCAGCGTGGGACAGTCCACCGGGGAGCTGTTTTTT
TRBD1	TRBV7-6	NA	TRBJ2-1	CASSPTGASEQFF	TGTGCCAGCAGCCCAACAGGGGCTAGTGAGCAGTTCTTC
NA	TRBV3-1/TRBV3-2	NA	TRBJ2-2	CASSQAAGDGELFF	TGTGCCAGCAGCCAAGCGGCAGGGGACGGGGAGCTGTTTTTT
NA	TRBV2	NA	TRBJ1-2	CASRLSDSNNYGYTF	TGTGCCAGCAGGTTATCAGACAGCAATAACTATGGCTACACCTTC
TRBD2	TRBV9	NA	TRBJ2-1	CASSGVAGGTYNEQFF	TGTGCCAGCAGCGGAGTAGCGGGGGGCACTTACAATGAGCAGTTCTTC
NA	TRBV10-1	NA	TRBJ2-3	CASSDPDGGRTDTQYF	TGCGCCAGCAGTGATCCTGATGGCGGACGCACAGATACGCAGTATTTT
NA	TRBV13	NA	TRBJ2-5	CASSGRQEETQYF	TGTGCCAGCAGCGGACGACAGGAAGAGACCCAGTACTTC
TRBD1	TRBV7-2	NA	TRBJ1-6	CASSLGTGRGFSPLHF	TGTGCCAGCAGTCTGGGGACAGGGAGGGGGTTTTCACCCCTCCACTTT
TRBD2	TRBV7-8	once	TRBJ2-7	CASSLAMASGQSYEQYF	TGTGCCAGCAGCTTAGCGATGGCTAGCGGCCAGTCCTACGAGCAGTACTTC
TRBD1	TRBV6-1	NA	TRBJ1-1	CASSERGLDRTSSEAFF	TGTGCCAGCAGTGAACGAGGGTTGGACAGGACTTCTTCTGAAGCTTTCTTT
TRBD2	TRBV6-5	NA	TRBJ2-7	CASSAGGIPYEQYF	TGTGCCAGCAGCGCGGGAGGAATTCCCTACGAGCAGTACTTC
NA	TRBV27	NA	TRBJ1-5	CASSFSGTGSWAQHF	TGTGCCAGCAGTTTCTCCGGGACGGGCAGTTGGGCCCAGCATTTT
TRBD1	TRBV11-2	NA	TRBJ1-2	CASSTYRGLGGYTF	TGTGCCAGCAGCACTTACAGGGGGCTGGGAGGCTACACCTTC
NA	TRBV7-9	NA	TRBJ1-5	CASSFSGQNQPQHF	TGTGCCAGCAGCTTTTCAGGACAGAATCAGCCCCAGCATTTT
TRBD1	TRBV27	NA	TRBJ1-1	CASSQQGAHTEAFF	TGTGCCAGCAGTCAACAGGGGGCGCATACTGAAGCTTTCTTT
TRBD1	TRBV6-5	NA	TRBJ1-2	CASSYGGQPYGYTF	TGTGCCAGCAGTTACGGGGGACAGCCTTATGGCTACACCTTC
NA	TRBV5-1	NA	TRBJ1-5	CASSLDAGPGNQPQHF	TGCGCCAGCAGCCTGGATGCGGGGCCGGGCAATCAGCCCCAGCATTTT
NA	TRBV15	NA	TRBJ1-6	CATSRDFIARSPLHF	TGTGCCACCAGCAGAGATTTTATTGCTAGGTCACCCCTCCACTTT
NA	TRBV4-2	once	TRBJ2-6	CASSQESPRAGALSGANVLTF	TGTGCCAGCAGCCAAGAGTCCCCACGGGCAGGGGCCCTCTCTGGGGCCAACGTCCTGACTTTC
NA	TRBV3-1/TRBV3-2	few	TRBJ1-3	CASSQGRDGNTIYF	TGTGCCAGCAGCCAAGGGAGGGACGGGAACACCATATATTTT
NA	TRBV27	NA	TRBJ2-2	CASSLPHRGGRTGELFF	TGTGCCAGCAGTTTACCTCACAGGGGAGGTCGGACCGGGGAGCTGTTTTTT
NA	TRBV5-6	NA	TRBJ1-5	CASSRSGVPISNQPQHF	TGTGCCAGCAGCCGGAGCGGGGTCCCTATTAGCAATCAGCCCCAGCATTTT
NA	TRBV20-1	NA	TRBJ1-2	CSAAKGHGYTF	TGCAGTGCTGCTAAAGGCCATGGCTACACCTTC
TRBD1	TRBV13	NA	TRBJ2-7	CASSLPGQGAREQYF	TGTGCCAGCAGCTTACCGGGACAGGGGGCTCGGGAGCAGTACTTC
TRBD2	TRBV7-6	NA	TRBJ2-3	CASSLEGLAGGADTQYF	TGTGCCAGCAGCTTAGAGGGCCTAGCGGGGGGTGCAGATACGCAGTATTTT
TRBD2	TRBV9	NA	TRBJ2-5	CASSVRSSGSEQETQYF	TGTGCCAGCAGCGTACGGTCTAGCGGGAGTGAGCAAGAGACCCAGTACTTC
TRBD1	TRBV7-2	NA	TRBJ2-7	CASSLASTGGFHEQYF	TGTGCCAGCAGCTTAGCCTCGACAGGGGGCTTCCACGAGCAGTACTTC
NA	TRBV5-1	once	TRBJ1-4	CASSLQDGTNEKLFF	TGCGCCAGCAGCTTGCAGGATGGAACTAATGAAAAACTGTTTTTT
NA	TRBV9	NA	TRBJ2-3	CASSVVGTHPTDTQYF	TGTGCCAGCAGCGTAGTAGGGACCCACCCCACAGATACGCAGTATTTT
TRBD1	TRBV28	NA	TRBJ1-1	CASSNRGLGTEAFF	TGTGCCAGCAGTAACAGGGGGCTCGGCACTGAAGCTTTCTTT
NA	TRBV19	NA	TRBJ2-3	CASNRGAGGVDTQYF	TGTGCCAGTAACCGGGGGGCCGGGGGCGTCGATACGCAGTATTTT
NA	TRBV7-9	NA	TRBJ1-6	CASSLAMGFSPLHF	TGTGCCAGCAGCTTAGCGATGGGGTTTTCACCCCTCCACTTT
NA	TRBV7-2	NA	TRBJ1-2	CASSLAAGRGYTF	TGTGCCAGCAGCTTAGCGGCAGGGCGGGGCTACACCTTC
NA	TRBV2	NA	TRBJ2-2	CASSEALLIRPGELFF	TGTGCCAGCAGTGAAGCGCTTTTGATACGGCCCGGGGAGCTGTTTTTT
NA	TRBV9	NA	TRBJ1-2	CASSSGTQSGYTF	TGTGCCAGCAGCTCCGGGACCCAAAGTGGCTACACCTTC
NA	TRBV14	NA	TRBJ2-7	CASSPGLNGAYEQYF	TGTGCCAGCAGCCCCGGTCTTAACGGGGCCTACGAGCAGTACTTC
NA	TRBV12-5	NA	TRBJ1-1	CASGLGPSTEAFF	TGTGCTAGTGGTTTGGGACCTTCCACTGAAGCTTTCTTT
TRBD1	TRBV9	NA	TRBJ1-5	CASSVGTDRENQPQHF	TGTGCCAGCAGCGTAGGGACGGACAGGGAGAATCAGCCCCAGCATTTT
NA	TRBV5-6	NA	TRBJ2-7	CASSQLDSYEQYF	TGTGCCAGCAGCCAACTGGACAGCTACGAGCAGTACTTC
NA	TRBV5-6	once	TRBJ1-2	CASSHDRRSGGYTF	TGTGCCAGCAGCCATGACAGGAGATCAGGTGGCTACACCTTC
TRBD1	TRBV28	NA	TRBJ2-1	CATAGTVSYNEQFF	TGTGCCACCGCCGGGACAGTGTCCTACAATGAGCAGTTCTTC
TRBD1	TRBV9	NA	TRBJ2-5	CASSVAPTGVETQYF	TGTGCCAGCAGCGTAGCCCCGACAGGGGTAGAGACCCAGTACTTC
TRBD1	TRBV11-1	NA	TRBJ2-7	CASSRPGTGAYEQYF	TGTGCCAGCAGCCGCCCCGGGACAGGGGCCTACGAGCAGTACTTC
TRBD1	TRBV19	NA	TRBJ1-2	CASVGKIQGSIGYTF	TGTGCCAGTGTGGGAAAGATACAGGGGAGTATTGGCTACACCTTC
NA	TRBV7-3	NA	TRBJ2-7	CASSVDNSYEQYF	TGTGCCAGCAGCGTGGACAACTCCTACGAGCAGTACTTC
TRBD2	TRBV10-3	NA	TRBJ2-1	CAIRDSGGSYNEQFF	TGTGCCATCAGGGATAGCGGGGGGAGCTACAATGAGCAGTTCTTC
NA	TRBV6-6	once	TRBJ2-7	CASRPPADTLYEQYF	TGTGCCAGCAGACCGCCGGCGGATACCCTCTACGAGCAGTACTTC
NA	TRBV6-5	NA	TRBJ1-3	CASRSTGSGNTIYF	TGTGCCAGCAGATCAACAGGGAGCGGAAACACCATATATTTT
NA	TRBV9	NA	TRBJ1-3	CASSSPEAAGGNTIYF	TGTGCCAGCAGCTCCCCCGAGGCCGCGGGTGGAAACACCATATATTTT
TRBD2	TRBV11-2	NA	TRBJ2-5	CASSPRTSGLQETQYF	TGTGCCAGCAGCCCAAGGACTAGCGGGCTACAAGAGACCCAGTACTTC